This T cell receptor (beta chain) comes out of a study of T cells in localized non-small cell lung cancer. Study-wide points: Among the top 100 tumor clones, a median around 60 appeared in adjacent lung. Sequencing covered just one tumor region, so heterogeneity cannot be ruled out.

Adjacent lung, free of atypia, was sampled at least 2 cm from the tumor margin. Libraries were prepared by immunoSEQ multiplex PCR; TCRdb keeps only in-frame clonotypes and omits some of them. Among over 2,500 clones listed, 20% to 30% were seen once. The germline V gene has CDR1 LNHDA and CDR2 SQIVND (reference sequence). CDR3 length: 16 amino acids. Trimming pared 5 bases from V and 5 bases from J, leaving 21 bases between. Of note for this clone: Its target is not known.

This material consisted of normal lung tissue next to the tumor, taken before any cancer treatment. This receptor was identified in a male donor at least 60 years old with stage II lung adenocarcinoma. The chain links TRBV19 to TRBJ2-5, with D perhaps TRBD2 (7 bases). The CDR3 region has the DNA TGTGCCAGTAGTCCCTCCTTGGGGGGGCCGGCGGAGACCCAGTACTTC. This sequence encodes CASSPSLGGPAETQYF. Full variable domain (rest looked up from reference TRBV19 and TRBJ2-5): DGGITQSPKYLFRKEGQNVTLSCEQNLNHDAMYWYRQDPGQGLRLIYYSQIVNDFQKGDIAEGYSVSREKKESFPLTVTSAQKNPTAFYLCASSPSLGGPAETQYFGPGTRLLVL.